This paragraph reports one T cell receptor beta chain. This sample stems from a study of blood T cell repertoires in COVID-19. Study-level information: COVID-19 samples collected from the United States, Italy and Spain covered acute and convalescent phases.

Using immunoSEQ multiplex PCR, the repertoire was profiled, and TCRdb retains in-frame clones only, with some absent. Among 150,000 to 200,000 clones listed, around 86% were seen once. Input material: peripheral blood. This clonotype was obtained from a man between 60 and 75 years old with COVID-19, enrolled during active disease.

For the CDR3, the DNA is TGTGCCACCAGTGACGGGACAGATGAAAAACTGTTTTTT. This gives the protein CATSDGTDEKLFF. The rearrangement joins TRBV24-1 to TRBJ1-4, with TRBD1 matching 7 bases. J was trimmed by 6 bases and V by 4 bases; bases with no gene match: 1. The CDR3 runs to 13 residues. CDR1 and CDR2 from the germline V gene are KGHDR and SFDVKD.